The sequence of this T cell receptor beta chain was determined in a study of cytomegalovirus exposure and HLA in healthy donors. The V gene's germline CDR1 is SQVTM and CDR2 ANQGSEA. Trimming stripped 1 base from V and 5 bases from J, with 14 bases between. The CDR3 runs to 14 residues. Primers for the PCR totalled 60 Vbeta and 13 Jbeta. Sequencing was performed with immunoSEQ multiplex PCR; in TCRdb, only in-frame clones are kept and a portion is missing. The sample's table shows about 25,000 clones. This sequence joins TRBV29-1 and TRBJ2-5; maybe TRBD2 (5 bases). Sequenced input: PBMCs. The sequence was collected from a male donor in good health and CMV-seropositive. Written as DNA, the CDR3 is TGCAGCGTTGAAGTCCGTAGGCCGGGGGAGACCCAGTACTTC. Its translation is CSVEVRRPGETQYF.